The 18 T cell receptor beta chains below were found in one sample sequenced in a study of shared T cell receptors in the human thymus. The repertoire was sequenced with immunoSEQ multiplex PCR; TCRdb's copy has only in-frame clones and lacks some. Of 500,000 to 750,000 clones in the sample, roughly 90% were seen once. The same data also went into a second study, on human thymus T cells.

The sample consisted of thymocytes. Receptors were obtained from a boy under two years old with a congenital heart defect.

V usage is TRBV9 and J usage is TRBJ2-3; D is perhaps TRBD2 (5 bases). The CDR3 has 17 residues. Trimming removed 4 bases from V and 5 bases from J, with 23 bases in between. Germline assignment: CDR1 SGDLS and CDR2 YYNGEE. CDR3: CASSPSPPSGREDTQYF. CDR3 bases: TGTGCCAGCAGCCCTTCCCCCCCTTCGGGGAGAGAAGATACGCAGTATTTT.

The J gene is TRBJ1-5, the V gene TRBV7-2; D is unresolved. V lost 2 bases, J lost 4 bases, and 9 bases lay in between. The CDR3 totals 14 residues. Germline values: CDR1 SGHTA, CDR2 FQGNSA. The CDR3 sequence: CASSLSRGNQPQHF. The CDR3 nucleotides read TGTGCCAGCAGCTTATCACGAGGGAATCAGCCCCAGCATTTT.

The J gene is TRBJ1-5, the V gene TRBV6-1, with a tentative D call TRBD1 (5 bases). CDR1 is MNHNS, CDR2 SASEGT, per germline. The germline V and J ends were trimmed by 3 bases and 9 bases, with 18 bases remaining between them. This CDR3 has 15 amino acids. CDR3 nucleotide sequence: TGTGCCAGCAGTGACCATGCAGGGTTCCGACGGCCCCAGCATTTT. Translating gives CASSDHAGFRRPQHF.

The gene calls are TRBV5-6 and TRBJ2-1; 7 bases are shared with TRBD2. V shed 1 base, J shed 2 bases, and the junction held 9 bases outside the gene matches. Germline loops: CDR1 SGHDT, CDR2 YYEEEE. CDR3 length equals 17 residues. For the CDR3, the DNA is TGTGCCAGCAGCTTGTGGCCGGCTAGCGGACCCTACAATGAGCAGTTCTTC. It yields the protein CASSLWPASGPYNEQFF.

The chain joins TRBV5-6 to TRBJ2-6, with D maybe TRBD2 (6 bases). There are 15 residues in the CDR3. The germline CDR1 and CDR2 sequences are SGHDT and YYEEEE. V was pared by 0 bases and J by 4 bases, with 8 bases between. CDR3 in amino acids: CASSLGGRGANVLTF. The CDR3 DNA reads as TGTGCCAGCAGCTTGGGTGGGAGGGGGGCCAACGTCCTGACTTTC.

This clone was found once. The chain has TRBV25-1 and TRBJ2-1; D perhaps matches TRBD2 (6 bases). Between the trimmed V and J ends, which lost 3 bases and 3 bases, there was a span of 12 bases. The germline V gene encodes CDR1 MGHDK and CDR2 SYGVNS. This CDR3 contains 15 residues. The chain's CDR3 is CASSDFVRDYNEQFF. For the CDR3, the DNA is TGTGCCAGCAGTGACTTTGTGCGGGACTACAATGAGCAGTTCTTC.

The chain is built from TRBV18 and TRBJ2-7; 8 nucleotides match TRBD2. With V trimmed by 3 bases and J by 4 bases, 20 bases remained unmatched. The length of the CDR3 is 19 residues. From germline, CDR1 is KGHSH and CDR2 LQKENI. DNA for the CDR3: TGTGCCAGCTCACCCAGTGGCGGGAGGCTCCCCTCACTGTCATACGAGCAGTACTTC. Protein sequence: CASSPSGGRLPSLSYEQYF.

The rearrangement uses TRBV12-1 and TRBJ2-4; the table assigns TRBD2, which was not confirmed against the DNA. TRBV12-1 is marked as a pseudogene. This CDR3 is built from 20 residues. DNA of the CDR3: TGTGCCAGCAGCTGGGCTCGGACTAGCGCTTTTCTGCTAGCCAAAAACATTCAGTACTTC. Protein: CASSWARTSAFLLAKNIQYF.

This chain links TRBV5-8 with TRBJ2-7; maybe TRBD2 (5 bases). Trimming removed 3 bases at V and 0 bases at J, with 19 bases between. Germline-derived CDR1 and CDR2 are SGHTS and YDEGEE. The CDR3 is made up of 17 amino acids. The DNA for the CDR3 is TGTGCCAGCAGCTCAAATCGAGGGCCAGTCCACTCCTACGAGCAGTACTTC. This codes for CASSSNRGPVHSYEQYF.

V gene TRBV30 combines with J gene TRBJ1-2; TRBD1 might be the D (5 bases). Looked up from germline, CDR1 is GTSNPN and CDR2 is SVGIG (reference sequence). V was trimmed by 4 bases and J by 4 bases, leaving 16 bases between them. The length of the CDR3 is 14 residues. For the CDR3, the DNA is TGTGCCTGGAAGAGCGGGACCCCAGTCTATGGCTACACCTTC. Translating it yields CAWKSGTPVYGYTF.

The chain links TRBV5-6 to TRBJ2-1; 8 bases line up with TRBD2. This CDR3 has 15 amino acids. Trimming removed 0 bases from V and 5 bases from J; junction bases left unmatched: 4. The V gene's germline CDR1 is SGHDT and CDR2 YYEEEE. The DNA of the CDR3 is TGTGCCAGCAGCTTGGCCGGCGGGGGGAACAATGAGCAGTTCTTC. This codes for CASSLAGGGNNEQFF.

The DNA for the CDR3 is TGCGCCAGCAGCTTGGAGAGACTAGCGGCGTACGAGCAGTACTTC. This codes for CASSLERLAAYEQYF. The chain combines TRBV5-1 with TRBJ2-7; 9 bases match TRBD2. The CDR3 spans 15 residues. Germline values: CDR1 SGHRS, CDR2 YFSETQ. Germline trimming cut 0 bases from V and 4 bases from J; bases unmatched to any gene: 5.

This chain joins TRBV5-6 and TRBJ2-6; D not certain. CDR1 is SGHDT and CDR2 is YYEEEE in the germline V gene. The ends were cut back, 0 bases at V and 0 bases at J, with 7 bases in the middle. The CDR3 is 16 amino acids. CDR3 amino acids: CASSLVVNSGANVLTF. In DNA form, the CDR3 reads TGTGCCAGCAGCTTGGTCGTAAACTCTGGGGCCAACGTCCTGACTTTC. Full variable domain (missing parts from reference TRBV5-6 and TRBJ2-6): DAGVTQSPTHLIKTRGQQVTLRCSPKSGHDTVSWYQQALGQGPQFIFQYYEEEERQRGNFPDRFSGHQFPNYSSELNVNALLLGDSALYLCASSLVVNSGANVLTFGAGSRLTVL.

V usage is TRBV28 and J usage is TRBJ1-5, with D perhaps TRBD1 (5 bases). Germline V gives CDR1 MDHEN, CDR2 SYDVKM. The CDR3 has 14 amino acids. V shed 5 bases and J shed 7 bases, with 15 bases lying between them. DNA of the CDR3: TGTGCCAGCAGTCCCCTGGGGGGGGTCCAGCCCCAGCATTTT. Its protein is CASSPLGGVQPQHF.

The rearrangement uses TRBV25-1 and TRBJ2-3, with D unclear. CDR1 MGHDK and CDR2 SYGVNS come from the germline V gene. The CDR3 runs 11 residues. V lost 6 bases and J lost 4, with 5 bases in between. CDR3 nucleotide sequence: TGTGCCAGCAGGGAGTCAGATACGCAGTATTTT. Translation gives CASRESDTQYF.

This chain uses TRBV27 with TRBJ2-1; 8 bases map to TRBD2. CDR3 length equals 18 residues. The germline gives CDR1 MNHEY, CDR2 SMNVEV (reference sequence). V shed 0 bases and J 4 bases; nucleotides not matched to a gene: 11. The CDR3: CASSLSPPGSGGYNEQFF. CDR3 nucleotide sequence: TGTGCCAGCAGTTTATCGCCCCCGGGGAGCGGGGGTTACAATGAGCAGTTCTTC.

The chain has TRBV9 and TRBJ2-2, with 9 bases that match TRBD2. Trimming at V came to 3 bases and at J to 6 bases, leaving 9 bases not matched to a gene. Germline CDR1 reads SGDLS; CDR2 reads YYNGEE. This CDR3 has 16 amino acids. CDR3 bases: TGTGCCAGCAGCGCCTGGACTAGCGCAGTGCCCGGGGAGCTGTTTTTT. It yields the protein CASSAWTSAVPGELFF.

The rearrangement links TRBV10-1 to TRBJ1-5; 8 nucleotides align to TRBD1. CDR1 is WNHNN and CDR2 is SYGVQD in the germline V gene (reference sequence). V was clipped by 6 bases and J by 0 bases; unmatched bases: 13. There are 18 residues in the CDR3. The CDR3 DNA reads as TGCGCCAGCAGATCGGACAGGGTCGGGCCTTTTAGCAATCAGCCCCAGCATTTT. Translating it yields CASRSDRVGPFSNQPQHF.